This is a list of T cell receptor beta chains from one sample in a study of cytomegalovirus exposure and HLA in healthy donors. The table came from immunoSEQ multiplex PCR; TCRdb's copy has only in-frame clones and leaves some out. The sample lists approximately 180,000 clones; more than 60% were seen once. Sample: PBMCs. The receptors were sampled from a woman in her 30s in good health and CMV-seropositive. CDR3s include the opening cysteine and the closing phenylalanine or tryptophan. D genes are given only for firm matches. A row's size may be missing; if present it is once, few, many or a size class.

CASSLSGENYGYTF | - | - | TRBV5-5
CAISESMAQPQHF | - | - | TRBV10-3
CASSYEDRDSDTQYF | - | TRBD1 | TRBV6-5
CASSKQGEVEPQHF | - | TRBD1 | TRBV6-1
CASSRRQQTNYGYTF | - | - | TRBV13
CAARRGPYNEQFF | - | - | TRBV5-1
CASGLRTDTQYF | - | - | TRBV7-8
CASSASGRGAGYNEQFF | - | TRBD2 | TRBV13
CASSLTSYEQYF | - | - | TRBV7-2
CASSQDLTSGAYNEQFF | - | TRBD2 | TRBV4-2
CASSQDRASGRGGDEQFF | - | TRBD2 | TRBV4-1
CATQDGLEAFF | - | - | TRBV28
CASSLGRVEKLFF | - | - | TRBV5-5
CASSEGDKGEKLFF | - | - | TRBV7-7
CAWSPGLAGFTDTQYF | - | TRBD2 | TRBV30
CASSLGTGVRTGELFF | - | - | TRBV11-1
CATSRGERENPEQFF | few | TRBD2 | TRBV15
CASSPIGANYGYTF | - | - | TRBV28
CASSPDSYTQYF | - | - | TRBV11-2
CASSSTGQESSYEQYF | - | TRBD1 | TRBV6-6
CASSTQPGQGYEKLFF | - | TRBD1 | TRBV5-1
CASSLGSVATNEKLFF | - | - | TRBV5-6
CASSLGNRVDGYTF | few | - | TRBV7-2
CASSIAWTGGSYEQYF | - | TRBD1 | TRBV19
CAWSALRTGNTIYF | - | - | TRBV30
CASRDRGSYNEQFF | - | TRBD1 | TRBV2
CASSRGGEKLFF | once | - | TRBV25-1
CASSRLQGSSYNEQFF | - | TRBD1 | TRBV5-6
CASSLTDASAGPQHF | - | - | TRBV2
CASSGSTDTQYF | - | - | TRBV5-4
CASSEIRDRETQYF | - | - | TRBV25-1
CASSLSRGGYGYTF | - | - | TRBV28
CASSVEAEKWETQYF | - | - | TRBV6-1
CASSFLGQSSYEQYF | - | - | TRBV28
CASSLGPRGDYEQYF | - | TRBD2 | TRBV27
CASSQGWTDYEQYF | - | - | TRBV14
CASSARLAGGPGTDTQYF | once | TRBD2 | TRBV6-1
CASSISNRGLSGNTIYF | once | TRBD1 | TRBV19
CASSEGLAGGHEQFF | - | TRBD2 | TRBV7-3
CASSTDRGGSYEQYF | - | TRBD1 | TRBV5-1
CASNRDRADNEQFF | - | - | TRBV5-1
CASSLGWEAVYEQYF | once | - | TRBV7-2
CASSQAASEQFF | once | - | TRBV4-1
CASSSGTVSGNTIYF | - | TRBD1 | TRBV5-1
CASGLNSYEQYF | few | - | TRBV28
CASKGQEVSGYTF | few | TRBD1 | TRBV2
CASSLLAGDTNEQFF | few | TRBD2 | TRBV27
CASSPNRDTDYGYTF | - | - | TRBV18
CASSPTGDTIYF | - | TRBD1 | TRBV7-9
CSVEKVTGGPYEQYF | - | TRBD1 | TRBV29-1
CASKLAGFIDTQYF | - | TRBD2 | TRBV5-1
CASSFMDGTGPTGELFF | - | TRBD1 | TRBV5-1